This paragraph covers one T cell receptor (beta chain) sequence. Its target is unknown. Diagnostic criteria defined recently for definite or probable disease were met by the Susac syndrome patients. The data are from a study of CD8 T cells in Susac syndrome. Random hexamers were used to reverse transcribe an amount of roughly 0.5 to 1 ug RNA. The amplification used immunoSEQ multiplex PCR on TCR beta CDR3; it spanned 54 Vbeta and 13 Jbeta. In TCRdb, the immunoSEQ multiplex PCR reads were re-called with MiXCR into one record per CDR3 protein. In the table there are roughly 110,000 distinct CDR3 sequences, around 94% of which are singletons. Study-level findings and limits: The study conceded that relatively few individuals underwent its TCR sequencing and HLA analysis.

The sequenced material came from CD8+ T cells from PBMCs. The source of this sequence is a human donor with Susac syndrome.

CDR3 coding DNA: TGCAGCGTTGAAGAACAGGGGAAGGGGACGAATGAGCAGTTCTTC. This encodes CSVEEQGKGTNEQFF. V is TRBV29-1 and J is TRBJ2-1; the match to TRBD1 covers 7 bases. CDR3 size: 15 residues. Per germline, CDR1 SQVTM and CDR2 ANQGSEA. V lost 0 bases, J lost 7 bases, and 9 bases stayed unmatched.